The 21 T cell receptor beta chains below were found in one sample sequenced in a study of T cells after yellow fever vaccination. TCRdb reprocessed the 5' RACE reads via MiXCR and lists one record per CDR3 protein. The sample has 200,000 to 300,000 distinct CDR3 sequences, over 10% seen once. The input for sequencing was CD4+ T cells sorted from PBMCs, taken 45 days after the yellow fever booster vaccination. The origin of the receptors is a man under 40 who received the YFV17D yellow fever vaccine.

The sample holds a few counts of this clonotype. The genes are TRBV7-2 and TRBJ2-6, with TRBD1 matching 9 bases. The V segment lost 2 bases and the J segment 1 base; nucleotides outside the gene matches: 3. This CDR3 is built from 17 residues. From germline, CDR1 is SGHTA and CDR2 FQGNSA. The DNA of the CDR3 is TGTGCCAGCAGCTTAACAGGGGGCGGGTCTGGGGCCAACGTCCTGACTTTC. This gives the protein CASSLTGGGSGANVLTF.

This clonotype was picked up a small number of times. The chain employs TRBV2 and TRBJ2-1, with TRBD2 matching 11 bases. This CDR3 region has 15 residues. V dropped 6 bases and J dropped 4; count of bases not matched to a gene: 5. The V gene's germline CDR1 is SNHLY and CDR2 FYNNEI. CDR3 residues: CASSITSGRYNEQFF. The CDR3 DNA reads as TGTGCCAGCAGCATTACTAGCGGGAGATACAATGAGCAGTTCTTC.

This clonotype was detected only a few times. The chain carries TRBV5-1 and TRBJ2-1; 11 bases line up with TRBD2. The V and J ends lost 3 bases and 4 bases, in that order; junction bases with no gene match: 6. Germline assignment: CDR1 SGHRS and CDR2 YFSETQ. This CDR3 is 16 amino acids long. CDR3 DNA: TGCGCCAGCAGCTACGGGACTAGCGGCTTTTACAATGAGCAGTTCTTC. Residues: CASSYGTSGFYNEQFF.

In its sample, this clonotype was seen a few times. This chain connects TRBV5-1 to TRBJ2-7; D assignment may be TRBD1 or TRBD2 (5 bases each). CDR1 is SGHRS, CDR2 YFSETQ, per germline. V gave up 2 bases and J gave up 6 bases, with 18 bases separating them. This CDR3 is built from 15 residues. The CDR3 DNA sequence: TGCGCCAGCAGCTTTACGGGGCCGCCAGGTGCCGAGCAGTACTTC. It codes for CASSFTGPPGAEQYF.

This sequence joins TRBV18 and TRBJ2-3; perhaps TRBD2 as D (5 bases). The germline CDR1 and CDR2 sequences are KGHSH and LQKENI. The CDR3 covers 16 residues. Trimming removed 5 bases from V and 6 bases from J, with 21 bases in between. This CDR3 is CASSREEGLTGDTQYF. CDR3 coding DNA: TGTGCCAGCTCAAGGGAAGAAGGGTTAACGGGGGATACGCAGTATTTT.

This clonotype was seen only a few times. The V gene is TRBV20-1, the J gene TRBJ2-5; TRBD1 matches at 10 bases. Germline CDR1 DFQATT, CDR2 SNEGSKA (reference sequence). The CDR3 extends over 15 amino acids. J lost 4 bases, V lost 3 bases, and 8 bases had no gene match. The CDR3 nucleotides are TGCAGTGCTAGCGACCGACAGGGGGCAGGAGAGACCCAGTACTTC. Translated, it gives CSASDRQGAGETQYF.

The chain combines TRBV28 with TRBJ2-7; D remains ambiguous. Germline loops: CDR1 MDHEN, CDR2 SYDVKM. The CDR3 has 12 amino acids. Between the trimmed V and J ends, which lost 5 bases and 2 bases, there was a span of 7 bases. CDR3 in DNA: TGTGCCAGCAGTCTCATGACCTACGAGCAGTACTTC. Encoded protein: CASSLMTYEQYF.

This clonotype has only a few counts. The chain has TRBV7-6 and TRBJ2-3; 7 bases line up with TRBD1. Losses at the gene ends were 3 bases for V and 7 bases for J; bases not matched to a gene: 16. This CDR3 has 17 amino acids. CDR1 SGHVS and CDR2 FNYEAQ come from the germline V gene. This CDR3 reads CASSLNPTGRNPHTQYF. In DNA form, the CDR3 reads TGTGCCAGCAGCTTGAACCCGACAGGGCGAAACCCCCATACGCAGTATTTT.

J is TRBJ2-1 and V is TRBV20-1; D is ambiguous. CDR1 and CDR2 from the germline V gene are DFQATT and SNEGSKA (reference sequence). Trimming removed 0 bases at V and 0 bases at J, with 15 bases between. CDR3 length: 17 residues. The CDR3 DNA is TGCAGTGCTAGAGATCCAGGCGGCCTTAGCTCCTACAATGAGCAGTTCTTC. Amino acid sequence: CSARDPGGLSSYNEQFF.

This clonotype was counted ten times or more. The chain has TRBV5-4 and TRBJ2-2; D is possibly TRBD1 (6 bases). CDR3 length: 17 amino acids. Trimming removed 6 bases from V and 5 bases from J, with 23 bases in between. The germline gives CDR1 SGHNT, CDR2 YYREEE (reference sequence). For the CDR3, the DNA is TGTGCCAGCACGCCCTCACCGGGACACCGTCGGACCGGGGAGCTGTTTTTT. This translates into CASTPSPGHRRTGELFF.

The V and J genes are TRBV6-1 and TRBJ1-1, with D uncertain. There are 16 residues in the CDR3. With 6 bases removed from V and 7 bases from J, the gap between germline ends came to 24 bases. CDR1 MNHNS and CDR2 SASEGT come from the germline V gene. Here the CDR3 reads CASRRVPMTRSFEAFF. In nucleotides, the CDR3 is TGTGCCAGCAGAAGGGTACCGATGACACGATCTTTTGAAGCTTTCTTT.

This clonotype was seen a few times. The chain joins TRBV7-2 to TRBJ2-1, with D perhaps TRBD2 (5 bases). Germline CDR1 SGHTA, CDR2 FQGNSA. This CDR3 contains 14 residues. The germline V and J ends were trimmed by 5 bases and 9 bases, with 17 bases remaining between them. CDR3 protein: CASSLASGKGEQFF. The CDR3 coding sequence is TGTGCCAGCAGCCTCGCATCGGGGAAAGGTGAGCAGTTCTTC.

This clonotype was counted only a few times. V usage is TRBV4-2 and J usage is TRBJ2-3, with D perhaps matching TRBD2 (6 bases). This CDR3 has 14 residues. V was shortened by 2 bases and J by 3 bases, with 9 bases between the two germline ends. Germline V gene data show CDR1 as LGHNA and CDR2 as YNFKEQ. As DNA, the CDR3 is TGTGCCAGCAGCCAACGGGAGAGTACAGATACGCAGTATTTT. It encodes CASSQRESTDTQYF.

The chain has TRBV20-1 and TRBJ1-4; 12 bases fit TRBD1. CDR1 is DFQATT and CDR2 is SNEGSKA in the germline V gene (reference sequence). The CDR3 is 15 amino acids. V gave up 0 bases and J gave up 7 bases; unmatched junction bases: 3. CDR3 protein: CSAREWDRGREKLFF. The CDR3 DNA follows: TGCAGTGCTAGAGAGTGGGACAGGGGGCGTGAAAAACTGTTTTTT.

The V call is TRBV7-2, the J call TRBJ2-2; 8 nucleotides agree with TRBD2. There are 15 residues in the CDR3. Germline values: CDR1 SGHTA, CDR2 FQGNSA. J was trimmed by 6 bases and V by 5 bases; bases with no gene match: 8. The CDR3 protein is CASSEGTSGAGELFF. The CDR3 coding sequence is TGTGCCAGCAGCGAAGGGACTAGTGGGGCCGGGGAGCTGTTTTTT.

This sequence joins TRBV20-1 and TRBJ2-5, with a possible D match to TRBD2 (6 bases). Germline V gene data show CDR1 as DFQATT and CDR2 as SNEGSKA (reference sequence). Trimming stripped 2 bases from V and 2 bases from J, with 12 bases between. There are 14 residues in the CDR3. CDR3 region: CSARRAGLQETQYF. CDR3 DNA sequence: TGCAGTGCTAGAAGGGCGGGACTTCAAGAGACCCAGTACTTC.

The V call is TRBV20-1, the J call TRBJ1-1; D may be TRBD1 (6 bases). The CDR3 runs 15 residues. Per the germline V gene, CDR1 is DFQATT and CDR2 is SNEGSKA (reference sequence). Trimming left V 5 bases short and J 4 bases short, with 20 bases between. CDR3 amino acids: CSAQPGGAGVTEAFF. In DNA form, the CDR3 reads TGCAGTGCTCAGCCTGGGGGGGCGGGCGTCACTGAAGCTTTCTTT.

This clonotype has a handful of counts. This chain connects TRBV28 to TRBJ2-7; D gene ambiguous. V was shortened by 10 bases and J by 5 bases, with 21 bases between the two germline ends. The CDR3 extends over 14 amino acids. Germline V gene data show CDR1 as MDHEN and CDR2 as SYDVKM. In nucleotides, the CDR3 is TGTGCCACCAGACCTTCCGGGCTAGGCCACGAGCAGTACTTC. Amino acid sequence: CATRPSGLGHEQYF.

This clonotype was seen repeatedly, ten times or more. The CDR3 DNA sequence: TGCGCCAGCAGCCCCGAGGACTTGCAAAAGCAGTTCTTC. This sequence encodes CASSPEDLQKQFF. The chain combines TRBV5-1 with TRBJ2-1; TRBD2 is a possible D gene (5 bases). Between the trimmed V and J ends, which lost 4 bases and 11 bases, there was a span of 16 bases. Germline lookup yields CDR1 SGHRS and CDR2 YFSETQ. This CDR3 comprises 13 residues. Together with reference TRBV5-1 and TRBJ2-1, the CDR3 gives the full variable domain: KAGVTQTPRYLIKTRGQQVTLSCSPISGHRSVSWYQQTPGQGLQFLFEYFSETQRNKGNFPGRFSGRQFSNSRSEMNVSTLELGDSALYLCASSPEDLQKQFFGPGTRLTVL.

The chain employs TRBV7-3 and TRBJ2-2; D is ambiguous. The CDR3 is made up of 13 amino acids. V dropped 6 bases and J dropped 2 bases, with 7 bases sitting between them. CDR1 SGHTA and CDR2 FQGTGA come from the germline V gene. As DNA, the CDR3 is TGTGCCAGCAGTATAGACAACACCGGGGAGCTGTTTTTT. Its protein is CASSIDNTGELFF.

This clonotype came up a few times. The chain recombines TRBV5-6 with TRBJ2-3; D might be TRBD2 (5 bases). The germline V and J ends were trimmed by 3 bases and 3 bases, with 11 bases remaining between them. The CDR3 length is 14 residues. From germline, CDR1 is SGHDT and CDR2 YYEEEE. DNA for the CDR3: TGTGCCAGCAGCTCGAGGGCCGGGACAGATACGCAGTATTTT. Amino acids: CASSSRAGTDTQYF.